This T cell receptor (beta chain) was recovered during a study of T cell responses to AZD1222 COVID-19 vaccine. Pooling covered second doses at about 4 or about 12 weeks. Trimming removed 11 bases at V and 0 bases at J, with 14 bases between. The CDR3 has 14 amino acids. Germline loops: CDR1 MNHNS, CDR2 SASEGT. Assay: immunoSEQ multiplex PCR; the TCRdb copy retains only in-frame clones and omits some. The sample consists of some 16,000 clones, over 60% of them appearing once. Sample: peripheral blood, taken 28 days after the second AZD1222 dose. The chain recombines TRBV6-1 with TRBJ2-1; a possible D gene is TRBD2 (6 bases). The sequence derives from an adult who received the AZD1222 COVID-19 vaccine. The CDR3 here is CASGTVSSYNEQFF. The CDR3 nucleotides are TGTGCCTCAGGGACTGTAAGCTCCTACAATGAGCAGTTCTTC.